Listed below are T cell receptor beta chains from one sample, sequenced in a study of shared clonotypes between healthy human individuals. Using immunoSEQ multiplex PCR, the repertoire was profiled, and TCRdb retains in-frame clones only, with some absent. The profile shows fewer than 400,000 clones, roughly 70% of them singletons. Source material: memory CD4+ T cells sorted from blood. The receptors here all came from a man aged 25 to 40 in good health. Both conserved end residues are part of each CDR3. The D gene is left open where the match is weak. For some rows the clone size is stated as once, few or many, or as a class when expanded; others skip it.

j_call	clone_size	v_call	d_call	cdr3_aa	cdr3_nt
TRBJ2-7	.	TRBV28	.	CASSFRGYSYEQYF	TGTGCCAGCAGTTTCCGGGGTTACTCCTACGAGCAGTACTTC
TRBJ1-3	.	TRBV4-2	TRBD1	CASSQAGTGSGNTIYF	TGTGCCAGCAGCCAAGCCGGGACAGGCTCTGGAAACACCATATATTTT
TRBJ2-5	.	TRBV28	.	CASSLSPLESQETQYF	TGTGCCAGCAGTTTATCTCCGTTAGAAAGCCAAGAGACCCAGTACTTC
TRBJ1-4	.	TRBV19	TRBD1	CASSIGQGAHVNEKLFF	TGTGCCAGTAGTATCGGGCAGGGGGCGCATGTGAATGAAAAACTGTTTTTT
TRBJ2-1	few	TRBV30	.	CAWSVAGVSGNEQFF	TGTGCCTGGAGTGTAGCCGGGGTTTCGGGCAATGAGCAGTTCTTC
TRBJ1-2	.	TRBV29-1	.	CSVIHRVLRNNYGYTF	TGCAGCGTTATCCACAGGGTCTTGCGGAACAACTATGGCTACACCTTC
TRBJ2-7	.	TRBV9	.	CASSGQVDTYEQYF	TGTGCCAGCAGCGGGCAGGTCGATACCTACGAGCAGTACTTC
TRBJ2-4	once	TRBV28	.	CASRETSNIQYF	TGTGCCAGCAGAGAGACTAGTAACATTCAGTACTTC
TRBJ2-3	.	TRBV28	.	CASSFWNRGSTDTQYF	TGTGCCAGCAGTTTCTGGAATCGGGGATCCACAGATACGCAGTATTTT
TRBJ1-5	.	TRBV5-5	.	CASSAVVTVNNQPQHF	TGTGCCAGCAGCGCCGTGGTTACAGTTAACAATCAGCCCCAGCATTTT
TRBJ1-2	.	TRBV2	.	CASSEANGNGGYTF	TGTGCCAGCAGTGAAGCGAACGGGAATGGGGGCTACACCTTC
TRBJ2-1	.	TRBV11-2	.	CASSLVRGNEQFF	TGTGCCAGCAGCTTAGTGCGCGGCAATGAGCAGTTCTTC
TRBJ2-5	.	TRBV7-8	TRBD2	CASSLGGRETQYF	TGTGCCAGCAGCTTAGGCGGGAGAGAGACCCAGTACTTC
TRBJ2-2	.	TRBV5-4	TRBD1	CASSDSGGANTGELFF	TGTGCCAGCAGCGACTCAGGGGGCGCGAACACCGGGGAGCTGTTTTTT
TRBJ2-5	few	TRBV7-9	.	CASSPQGETQYF	TGTGCCAGCAGCCCCCAGGGAGAGACCCAGTACTTC
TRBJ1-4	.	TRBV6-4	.	CASSAGEGFDEKLFF	TGTGCCAGCAGTGCAGGGGAGGGTTTTGATGAAAAACTGTTTTTT
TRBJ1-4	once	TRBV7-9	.	CASSSRGATNEKLFF	TGTGCCAGCAGCAGCCGAGGAGCAACTAATGAAAAACTGTTTTTT
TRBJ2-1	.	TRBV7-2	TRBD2	CASSAPSGGNEQFF	TGTGCCAGCAGCGCGCCTAGCGGGGGTAATGAGCAGTTCTTC
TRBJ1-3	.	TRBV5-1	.	CASSLDTSGNTIYF	TGCGCCAGCAGCTTAGACACCTCTGGAAACACCATATATTTT
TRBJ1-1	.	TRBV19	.	CASKLAYTEAFF	TGTGCCAGTAAATTGGCATACACTGAAGCTTTCTTT
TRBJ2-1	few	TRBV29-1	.	CSVDPSTDEQFF	TGCAGCGTTGATCCCAGCACAGATGAGCAGTTCTTC
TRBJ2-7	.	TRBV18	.	CASSPTPDEEQYF	TGTGCCAGCTCACCAACACCGGATGAAGAGCAGTACTTC
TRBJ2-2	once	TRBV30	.	CAASLTGFNTGELFF	TGTGCCGCCTCGCTTACAGGGTTTAACACCGGGGAGCTGTTTTTT
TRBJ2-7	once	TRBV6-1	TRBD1	CASSLDRGSYEQYF	TGTGCCAGCAGCTTGGACAGGGGGTCCTACGAGCAGTACTTC
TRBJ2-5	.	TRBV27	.	CASSSPRRGETQYF	TGTGCCAGCAGTTCCCCCCGCAGGGGAGAGACCCAGTACTTC
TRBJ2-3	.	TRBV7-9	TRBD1	CASSSGQGWDTQYF	TGTGCCAGCAGTTCCGGACAGGGTTGGGATACGCAGTATTTT
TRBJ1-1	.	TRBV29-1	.	CSVGSSGVGQNTEAFF	TGCAGCGTTGGATCCTCGGGAGTAGGACAGAACACTGAAGCTTTCTTT
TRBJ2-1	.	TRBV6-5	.	CASRRPTPPHEQFF	TGTGCCAGCCGAAGACCCACCCCCCCCCATGAGCAGTTCTTC
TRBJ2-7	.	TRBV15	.	CATSLRGPSYEQYF	TGTGCCACGTCCTTGAGGGGTCCTAGCTACGAGCAGTACTTC
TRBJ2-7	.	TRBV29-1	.	CSVGTGPSQGEQYF	TGCAGCGTTGGGACGGGGCCCTCCCAGGGCGAGCAGTACTTC
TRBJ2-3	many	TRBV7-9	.	CASSSMDWQDTQYF	TGTGCCAGCAGCTCAATGGACTGGCAAGATACGCAGTATTTT
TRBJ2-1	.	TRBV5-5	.	CASSLGSNEQFF	TGTGCCAGCAGCTTGGGGAGCAACGAGCAGTTCTTC
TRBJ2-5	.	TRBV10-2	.	CASSAMETQYF	TGCGCCAGCAGTGCAATGGAGACCCAGTACTTC
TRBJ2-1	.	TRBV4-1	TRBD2	CASSPREGVQFF	TGCGCCAGCAGCCCCCGGGAGGGAGTGCAGTTCTTC
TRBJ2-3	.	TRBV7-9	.	CASSLVSTDTQYF	TGTGCCAGCAGCTTAGTTTCCACAGATACGCAGTATTTT
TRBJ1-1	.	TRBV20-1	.	CSATKVLEAFF	TGCAGTGCTACGAAGGTCCTGGAAGCTTTCTTT
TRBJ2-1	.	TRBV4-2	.	CASSQEKVLGLPVEFF	TGTGCCAGCAGCCAGGAGAAGGTATTGGGTCTTCCGGTAGAGTTCTTC
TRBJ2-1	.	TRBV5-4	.	CASSLVAGAYYNEQFF	TGTGCCAGCAGCTTGGTGGCGGGGGCGTATTACAATGAGCAGTTCTTC
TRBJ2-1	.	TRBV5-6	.	CASSPPGGSYNEQFF	TGTGCCAGCAGCCCGCCGGGTGGCTCCTACAATGAGCAGTTCTTC
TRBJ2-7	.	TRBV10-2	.	CASSERVGREQYF	TGCGCCAGCAGTGAAAGGGTGGGGCGGGAGCAGTACTTC
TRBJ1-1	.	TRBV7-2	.	CASTLGGARNTEAFF	TGTGCCAGCACTCTTGGGGGGGCAAGGAACACTGAAGCTTTCTTT
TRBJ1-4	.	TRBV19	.	CATRRTDGGKLFF	TGTGCCACCCGACGGACAGACGGAGGGAAACTGTTTTTT
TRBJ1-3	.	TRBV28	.	CASALLVPGGGNTIYF	TGTGCCAGCGCCTTGTTAGTACCCGGGGGCGGTAACACCATATATTTT
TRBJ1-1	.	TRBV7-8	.	CASSPEPNSDTEAFF	TGTGCCAGCAGCCCCGAACCGAATTCGGACACTGAAGCTTTCTTT
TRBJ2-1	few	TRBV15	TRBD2	CATSTTSGRGEQFF	TGTGCCACCAGCACCACTAGCGGGAGGGGTGAGCAGTTCTTC
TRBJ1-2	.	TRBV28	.	CASTLVRQSNYGYTF	TGTGCCAGCACTTTGGTCAGACAGTCTAACTATGGCTACACCTTC
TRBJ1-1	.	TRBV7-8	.	CASSIGTSSTEAFF	TGTGCCAGCAGCATCGGGACGAGCTCCACTGAAGCTTTCTTT
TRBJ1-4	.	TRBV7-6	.	CASSQTRATNEKLFF	TGTGCCAGCAGCCAAACCCGTGCAACTAATGAAAAACTGTTTTTT
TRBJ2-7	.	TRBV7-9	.	CASSLIGVLTYEQYF	TGTGCCAGCAGCTTAATTGGGGTACTAACCTACGAGCAGTACTTC
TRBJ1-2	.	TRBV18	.	CASSPPGPYGYTF	TGTGCCAGCTCACCCCCAGGGCCATATGGCTACACCTTC
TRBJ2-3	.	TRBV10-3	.	CAIGGSTDTQYF	TGTGCCATCGGGGGGAGCACAGATACGCAGTATTTT
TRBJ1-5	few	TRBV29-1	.	CSVDQGPNQPQHF	TGCAGCGTTGATCAGGGGCCCAATCAGCCCCAGCATTTT
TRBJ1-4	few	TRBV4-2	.	CASSQDSGEKLFF	TGTGCCAGCAGCCAAGATTCGGGCGAAAAACTGTTTTTT
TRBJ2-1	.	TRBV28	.	CASSFRQVGSYNEQFF	TGTGCCAGCAGTTTTAGACAGGTGGGATCGTACAATGAGCAGTTCTTC
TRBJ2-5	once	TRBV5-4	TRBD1	CASSLERDREGETQYF	TGTGCCAGCAGCTTGGAGCGGGACAGGGAGGGGGAGACCCAGTACTTC
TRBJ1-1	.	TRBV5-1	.	CASSPTAGNTEAFF	TGCGCCAGCAGCCCAACGGCGGGGAACACTGAAGCTTTCTTT
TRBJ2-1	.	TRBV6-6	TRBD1	CASRHSGTGRMVEQFF	TGTGCCAGCAGACACTCCGGGACAGGGCGTATGGTTGAGCAGTTCTTC
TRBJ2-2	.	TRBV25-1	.	CASPLVRYIGELFF	TGTGCCAGCCCCCTCGTTCGTTACATCGGGGAGCTGTTTTTT
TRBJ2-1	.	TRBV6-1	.	CASSSWDGLQFF	TGTGCCAGCAGTTCCTGGGACGGACTGCAGTTCTTC